Listed below are T cell receptor beta chains from one sample, sequenced in a study of regulatory T cells in long-lasting Graves disease. MiXCR, applied by TCRdb to the multiplex PCR reads, yields one record per CDR3 protein. Among about 400,000 distinct CDR3 sequences, about 14% were seen once, and the ten largest hold 22%. The sample was peripheral blood mononuclear cells (PBMCs), taken at new diagnosis, from a patient treated with antithyroid drugs. All receptors derive from a female donor with Graves disease. Both conserved end residues are part of each CDR3. Fields, in order: CDR3 protein, CDR3 DNA, D gene, clone size, J gene, V gene. D genes are given only for firm matches. A clone size is listed for some rows: how often the clone was seen (once, few, many), or a class if it is expanded.

CDR3aa: CASSVPGTGMVPLHF; CDR3nt: TGTGCCAGCAGTGTCCCCGGGACAGGGATGGTCCCCCTCCACTTT; d_gene: TRBD1; abundance: few; j_gene: TRBJ1-6; v_gene: TRBV25-1
CDR3aa: CSARTKTGNGWANEKLFF; CDR3nt: TGCAGTGCTAGAACCAAGACAGGGAACGGTTGGGCTAATGAAAAACTGTTTTTT; d_gene: TRBD1; abundance: .; j_gene: TRBJ1-4; v_gene: TRBV20-1
CDR3aa: CASSYSGSTGTNEKLFF; CDR3nt: TGTGCCAGCAGTTACTCGGGCTCGACAGGCACTAATGAAAAACTGTTTTTT; d_gene: .; abundance: .; j_gene: TRBJ1-4; v_gene: TRBV6-6
CDR3aa: CASSNTGRETDTQYF; CDR3nt: TGTGCCAGCAGCAATACAGGGAGGGAAACAGATACGCAGTATTTT; d_gene: .; abundance: many; j_gene: TRBJ2-3; v_gene: TRBV11-2
CDR3aa: CATWDGGASGGFKNIQYF; CDR3nt: TGTGCCACCTGGGACGGGGGGGCTAGCGGGGGGTTCAAAAACATTCAGTACTTC; d_gene: TRBD2; abundance: .; j_gene: TRBJ2-4; v_gene: TRBV10-3
CDR3aa: CSARSDRAYTEAFF; CDR3nt: TGCAGTGCTAGGTCGGACAGGGCTTACACTGAAGCTTTCTTT; d_gene: TRBD1; abundance: many; j_gene: TRBJ1-1; v_gene: TRBV20-1
CDR3aa: CASGGGQETQYF; CDR3nt: TGCGCCAGCGGGGGTGGGCAAGAGACCCAGTACTTC; d_gene: .; abundance: .; j_gene: TRBJ2-5; v_gene: TRBV5-1
CDR3aa: CASSLRAGFYEQYF; CDR3nt: TGTGCCAGCAGTTTAAGGGCTGGTTTCTACGAGCAGTACTTC; d_gene: .; abundance: many; j_gene: TRBJ2-7; v_gene: TRBV12-3/TRBV12-4
CDR3aa: CATQREGVTRSNQPQHF; CDR3nt: TGTGCCACACAGAGAGAGGGGGTAACCAGGAGCAATCAGCCCCAGCATTTT; d_gene: .; abundance: .; j_gene: TRBJ1-5; v_gene: TRBV6-1
CDR3aa: CATSDRDGLWNGYTF; CDR3nt: TGTGCCACCAGTGATCGGGACGGCCTCTGGAATGGCTACACCTTC; d_gene: .; abundance: many; j_gene: TRBJ1-2; v_gene: TRBV24-1
CDR3aa: CSASYRNYGYTF; CDR3nt: TGCAGTGCTAGCTATCGGAACTATGGCTACACCTTC; d_gene: .; abundance: many; j_gene: TRBJ1-2; v_gene: TRBV20-1
CDR3aa: CASSLRPQSSYEQYF; CDR3nt: TGTGCCAGCAGTTTGCGGCCTCAGAGCTCCTACGAGCAGTACTTC; d_gene: .; abundance: .; j_gene: TRBJ2-7; v_gene: TRBV27
CDR3aa: CASSYSVEGNYGYTF; CDR3nt: TGTGCCAGCAGTTACTCTGTGGAGGGCAACTATGGCTACACCTTC; d_gene: .; abundance: many; j_gene: TRBJ1-2; v_gene: TRBV6-5
CDR3aa: CATSRNTQGRNSPLHF; CDR3nt: TGTGCCACCAGCAGAAACACACAGGGGCGGAATTCACCCCTCCACTTT; d_gene: TRBD1; abundance: few; j_gene: TRBJ1-6; v_gene: TRBV15
CDR3aa: CASSIWGYEQYF; CDR3nt: TGTGCCAGTAGTATCTGGGGTTACGAGCAGTACTTC; d_gene: .; abundance: few; j_gene: TRBJ2-7; v_gene: TRBV19
CDR3aa: CASSPASGGATDTQYF; CDR3nt: TGTGCCAGCAGCCCAGCTAGCGGGGGGGCCACAGATACGCAGTATTTT; d_gene: TRBD2; abundance: few; j_gene: TRBJ2-3; v_gene: TRBV5-4
CDR3aa: CASSPGLAGVSNEQFF; CDR3nt: TGTGCCAGCTCACCGGGACTAGCGGGAGTATCCAATGAGCAGTTCTTC; d_gene: TRBD2; abundance: few; j_gene: TRBJ2-1; v_gene: TRBV18
CDR3aa: CASSYGGQDYTGELFF; CDR3nt: TGTGCCAGCAGCTACGGAGGGCAGGATTACACCGGGGAGCTGTTTTTT; d_gene: .; abundance: many; j_gene: TRBJ2-2; v_gene: TRBV5-6
CDR3aa: CASSLIEYEELFF; CDR3nt: TGTGCCAGCAGTTTGATTGAATACGAGGAGCTGTTTTTT; d_gene: .; abundance: .; j_gene: TRBJ2-2; v_gene: TRBV28
CDR3aa: CASSPGRTLNYGYTF; CDR3nt: TGTGCCAGCAGTCCGGGACGGACCCTTAACTATGGCTACACCTTC; d_gene: .; abundance: many; j_gene: TRBJ1-2; v_gene: TRBV7-8
CDR3aa: CASSLFPATIAKNIQYF; CDR3nt: TGTGCCAGCAGTTTATTCCCCGCTACCATAGCCAAAAACATTCAGTACTTC; d_gene: .; abundance: many; j_gene: TRBJ2-4; v_gene: TRBV28
CDR3aa: CASSPTTDTQYF; CDR3nt: TGTGCCAGCAGTCCGACAACAGATACGCAGTATTTT; d_gene: .; abundance: many; j_gene: TRBJ2-3; v_gene: TRBV2
CDR3aa: CASSFVATNEKLFF; CDR3nt: TGTGCCAGCAGTTTTGTTGCAACTAATGAAAAACTGTTTTTT; d_gene: .; abundance: .; j_gene: TRBJ1-4; v_gene: TRBV28
CDR3aa: CATLTGLYTEAFF; CDR3nt: TGTGCCACTTTGACAGGTCTGTACACTGAAGCTTTCTTT; d_gene: .; abundance: many; j_gene: TRBJ1-1; v_gene: TRBV6-1
CDR3aa: CASSTKGDVLMNTEAFF; CDR3nt: TGTGCCAGCAGCACGAAAGGGGACGTCCTAATGAACACTGAAGCTTTCTTT; d_gene: .; abundance: many; j_gene: TRBJ1-1; v_gene: TRBV7-9
CDR3aa: CASSASSGQETQYF; CDR3nt: TGTGCCAGCAGCGCCAGTAGCGGCCAAGAGACCCAGTACTTC; d_gene: .; abundance: many; j_gene: TRBJ2-5; v_gene: TRBV9
CDR3aa: CASRWTVDQPQHF; CDR3nt: TGTGCGTCTAGGTGGACAGTCGACCAGCCCCAGCATTTT; d_gene: .; abundance: many; j_gene: TRBJ1-5; v_gene: TRBV12-3/TRBV12-4
CDR3aa: CASSPAMETLPDEKLFF; CDR3nt: TGTGCCAGCTCACCCGCAATGGAGACCTTGCCGGATGAAAAACTGTTTTTT; d_gene: .; abundance: .; j_gene: TRBJ1-4; v_gene: TRBV18
CDR3aa: CASSQGAGPEAFF; CDR3nt: TGTGCCAGCAGCCAAGGGGCAGGGCCTGAAGCTTTCTTT; d_gene: .; abundance: .; j_gene: TRBJ1-1; v_gene: TRBV3-1
CDR3aa: CASSLTGSYNSPLHF; CDR3nt: TGTGCCAGCAGTTTAACAGGCTCCTATAATTCACCCCTCCACTTT; d_gene: .; abundance: .; j_gene: TRBJ1-6; v_gene: TRBV27
CDR3aa: CASKEGAVGNTIYF; CDR3nt: TGTGCCAGCAAAGAGGGGGCAGTTGGAAACACCATATATTTT; d_gene: TRBD1; abundance: many; j_gene: TRBJ1-3; v_gene: TRBV3-1
CDR3aa: CSARFRQGGYEQYF; CDR3nt: TGCAGTGCTAGATTTAGACAGGGCGGCTACGAGCAGTACTTC; d_gene: TRBD1; abundance: many; j_gene: TRBJ2-7; v_gene: TRBV20-1
CDR3aa: CSVDPIGGEQYF; CDR3nt: TGCAGCGTTGATCCTATAGGTGGCGAGCAGTACTTC; d_gene: .; abundance: few; j_gene: TRBJ2-7; v_gene: TRBV29-1
CDR3aa: CSAPSALETSGRLNEQYF; CDR3nt: TGCAGTGCTCCTTCGGCCCTGGAGACTAGCGGGAGGTTGAACGAGCAGTACTTC; d_gene: TRBD2; abundance: many; j_gene: TRBJ2-7; v_gene: TRBV20-1
CDR3aa: CASRPDRAYGYTF; CDR3nt: TGTGCCAGCAGACCCGACAGGGCCTATGGCTACACCTTC; d_gene: TRBD1; abundance: many; j_gene: TRBJ1-2; v_gene: TRBV12-3/TRBV12-4
CDR3aa: CASNGGDGNEKLFF; CDR3nt: TGTGCCAGCAACGGAGGCGATGGAAATGAAAAACTGTTTTTT; d_gene: .; abundance: .; j_gene: TRBJ1-4; v_gene: TRBV9
CDR3aa: CASSLGGTRSNEQFF; CDR3nt: TGCGCCAGCAGCTTGGGAGGGACGCGCAGCAATGAGCAGTTCTTC; d_gene: .; abundance: many; j_gene: TRBJ2-1; v_gene: TRBV5-1